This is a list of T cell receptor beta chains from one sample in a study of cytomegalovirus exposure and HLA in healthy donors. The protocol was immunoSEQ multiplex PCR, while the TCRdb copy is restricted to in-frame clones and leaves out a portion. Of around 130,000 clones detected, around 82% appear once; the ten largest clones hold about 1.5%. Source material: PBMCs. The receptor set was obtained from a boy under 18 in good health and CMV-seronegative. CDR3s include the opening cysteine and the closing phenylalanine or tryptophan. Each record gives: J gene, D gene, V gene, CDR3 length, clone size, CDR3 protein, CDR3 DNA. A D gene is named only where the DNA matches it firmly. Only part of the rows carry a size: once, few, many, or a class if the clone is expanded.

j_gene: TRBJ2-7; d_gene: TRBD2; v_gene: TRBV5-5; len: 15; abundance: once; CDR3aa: CASSTSGTSHYEQYF; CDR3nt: TGTGCCAGCAGCACCTCCGGGACTAGTCACTACGAGCAGTACTTC
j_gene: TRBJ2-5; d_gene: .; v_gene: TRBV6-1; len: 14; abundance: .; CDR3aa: CASSEDGATSEEYF; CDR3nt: TGTGCCAGCAGTGAAGACGGAGCTACCTCTGAGGAGTACTTC
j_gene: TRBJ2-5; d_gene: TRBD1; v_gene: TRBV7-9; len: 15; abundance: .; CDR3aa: CASSSTGGSVETQYF; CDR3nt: TGTGCCAGCAGCTCGACAGGGGGCTCGGTGGAGACCCAGTACTTC
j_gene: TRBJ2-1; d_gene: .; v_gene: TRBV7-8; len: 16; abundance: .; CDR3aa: CASSLDARGSYNEQFF; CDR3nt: TGTGCCAGCAGCTTAGACGCCAGGGGATCCTACAATGAGCAGTTCTTC
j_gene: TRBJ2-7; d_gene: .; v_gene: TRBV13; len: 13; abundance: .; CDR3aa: CASSPVPGVEQYF; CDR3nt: TGTGCCAGCAGCCCTGTACCAGGTGTCGAGCAGTACTTC
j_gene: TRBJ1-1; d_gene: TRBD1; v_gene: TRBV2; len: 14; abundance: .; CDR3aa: CASSDRGRGTEAFF; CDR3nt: TGTGCCAGCAGTGACAGGGGGCGCGGGACTGAAGCTTTCTTT
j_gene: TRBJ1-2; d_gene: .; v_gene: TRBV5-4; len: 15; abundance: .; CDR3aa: CASSLVGGTNYGYTF; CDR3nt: TGTGCCAGCAGCTTGGTGGGAGGGACTAACTATGGCTACACCTTC
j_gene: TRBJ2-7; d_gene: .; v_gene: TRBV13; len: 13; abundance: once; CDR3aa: CASGARASYEQYF; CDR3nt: TGTGCCAGCGGGGCCAGGGCGTCCTACGAGCAGTACTTC
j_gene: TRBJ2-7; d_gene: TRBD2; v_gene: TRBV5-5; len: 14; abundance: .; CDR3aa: CASSSLAGGYEQYF; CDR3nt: TGTGCCAGCAGCTCCCTAGCGGGGGGCTACGAGCAGTACTTC
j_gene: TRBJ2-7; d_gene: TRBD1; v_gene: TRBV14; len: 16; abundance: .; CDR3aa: CASSQDAQGFFHEQYF; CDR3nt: TGTGCCAGCAGCCAAGATGCACAGGGGTTTTTCCACGAGCAGTACTTC
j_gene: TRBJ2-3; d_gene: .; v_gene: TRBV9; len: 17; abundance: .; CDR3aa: CASSQRPQGPRADTQYF; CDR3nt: TGTGCCAGCAGCCAACGACCACAGGGACCACGGGCAGATACGCAGTATTTT
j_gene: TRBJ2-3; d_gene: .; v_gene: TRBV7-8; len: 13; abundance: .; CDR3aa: CASSGSAADTQYF; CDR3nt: TGTGCCAGCAGCGGGTCGGCGGCAGATACGCAGTATTTT
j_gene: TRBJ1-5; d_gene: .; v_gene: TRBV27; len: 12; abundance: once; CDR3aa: CASSEGNQPQHF; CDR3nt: TGTGCCAGCAGTGAGGGCAATCAGCCCCAGCATTTT
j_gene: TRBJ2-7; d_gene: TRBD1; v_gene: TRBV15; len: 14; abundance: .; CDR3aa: CATSKGQGLGEQYF; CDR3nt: TGTGCCACCAGCAAAGGACAGGGGTTGGGCGAGCAGTACTTC
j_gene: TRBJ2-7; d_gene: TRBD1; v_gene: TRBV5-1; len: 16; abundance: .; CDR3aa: CASSLYMGQGAYEQYF; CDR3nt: TGCGCCAGCAGCTTGTATATGGGACAGGGGGCCTACGAGCAGTACTTC
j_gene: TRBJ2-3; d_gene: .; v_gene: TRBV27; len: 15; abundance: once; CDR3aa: CASSLSALSTDTQYF; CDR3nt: TGTGCCAGCAGTTTAAGTGCACTGAGCACAGATACGCAGTATTTT
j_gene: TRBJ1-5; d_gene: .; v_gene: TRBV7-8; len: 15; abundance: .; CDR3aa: CASSFRTGSNQPQHF; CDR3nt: TGTGCCAGCAGCTTCCGAACAGGGAGTAATCAGCCCCAGCATTTT
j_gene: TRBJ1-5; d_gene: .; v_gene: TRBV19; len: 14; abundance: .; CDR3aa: CASSSISGDQPQHF; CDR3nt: TGTGCCAGTAGTTCAATCTCAGGGGACCAGCCCCAGCATTTT
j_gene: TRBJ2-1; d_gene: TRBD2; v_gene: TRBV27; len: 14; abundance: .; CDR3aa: CASRRLAGADEQFF; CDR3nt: TGTGCCAGCAGGCGGCTAGCGGGAGCCGATGAGCAGTTCTTC
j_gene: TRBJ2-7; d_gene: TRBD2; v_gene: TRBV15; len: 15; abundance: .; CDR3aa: CATSRETSGSYEQYF; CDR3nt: TGTGCCACCAGCAGAGAGACTAGCGGCTCCTACGAGCAGTACTTC
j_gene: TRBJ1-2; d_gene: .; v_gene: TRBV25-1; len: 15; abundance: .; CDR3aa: CASSVVFGVNYGYTF; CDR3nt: TGTGCCAGCAGTGTCGTGTTTGGAGTAAACTATGGCTACACCTTC
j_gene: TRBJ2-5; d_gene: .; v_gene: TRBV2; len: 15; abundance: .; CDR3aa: CASSDSRVDQETQYF; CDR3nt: TGTGCCAGCAGTGATTCTCGGGTAGACCAAGAGACCCAGTACTTC
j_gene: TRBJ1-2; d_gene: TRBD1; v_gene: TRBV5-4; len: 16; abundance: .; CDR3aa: CASSYKRGQGNYGYTF; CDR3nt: TGTGCCAGCAGCTACAAAAGGGGACAGGGAAACTATGGCTACACCTTC
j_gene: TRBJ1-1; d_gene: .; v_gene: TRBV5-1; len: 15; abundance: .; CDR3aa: CASSLAAGVATEAFF; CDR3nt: TGCGCCAGCAGCTTGGCGGCAGGGGTGGCCACTGAAGCTTTCTTT
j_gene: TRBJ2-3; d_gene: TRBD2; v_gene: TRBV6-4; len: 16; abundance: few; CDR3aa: CASSETGGLVTDTQYF; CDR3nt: TGTGCCAGCAGTGAAACGGGGGGACTGGTGACAGATACGCAGTATTTT
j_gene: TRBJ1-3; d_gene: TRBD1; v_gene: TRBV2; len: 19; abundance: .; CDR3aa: CAGSETGGDSRYSGNTIYF; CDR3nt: TGTGCCGGAAGTGAGACAGGGGGCGATTCCCGTTACTCTGGAAACACCATATATTTT
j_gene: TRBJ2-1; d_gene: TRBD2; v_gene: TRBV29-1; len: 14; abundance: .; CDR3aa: CSVEGSGRTYEQFF; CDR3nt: TGCAGCGTTGAGGGTAGCGGGAGAACCTATGAGCAGTTCTTC
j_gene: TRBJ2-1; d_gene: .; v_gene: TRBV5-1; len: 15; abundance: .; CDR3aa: CASRMGGSSYNEQFF; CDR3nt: TGCGCCAGCCGTATGGGGGGAAGCTCCTACAATGAGCAGTTCTTC
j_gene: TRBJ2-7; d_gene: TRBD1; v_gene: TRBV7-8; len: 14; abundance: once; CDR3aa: CASNLGTEFYEQYF; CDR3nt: TGTGCCAGCAACCTGGGGACAGAATTCTACGAGCAGTACTTC
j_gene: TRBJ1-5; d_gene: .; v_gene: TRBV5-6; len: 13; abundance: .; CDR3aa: CASSLVGSQPQHF; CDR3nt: TGTGCCAGCAGCTTGGTCGGGTCTCAGCCCCAGCATTTT
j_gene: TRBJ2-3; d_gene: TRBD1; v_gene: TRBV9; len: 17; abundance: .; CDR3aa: CASSPRYGTGDTDTQYF; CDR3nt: TGTGCCAGCAGCCCAAGATATGGGACAGGGGACACAGATACGCAGTATTTT
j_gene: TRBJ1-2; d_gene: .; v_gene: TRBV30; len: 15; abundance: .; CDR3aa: CAWAMIGQIAQSSTF; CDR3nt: TGTGCCTGGGCGATGATCGGACAGATAGCTCAGTCGAGCACCTTC
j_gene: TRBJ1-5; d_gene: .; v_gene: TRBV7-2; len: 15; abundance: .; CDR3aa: CASSLARDRDQPQHF; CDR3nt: TGTGCCAGCAGCTTAGCGCGTGATCGGGATCAGCCCCAACATTTT